The 4 T cell receptor beta chains presented below share a single source sample, sequenced in a study of T cell responses to AZD1222 COVID-19 vaccine. The data were produced by immunoSEQ multiplex PCR, yet TCRdb's version contains in-frame clones alone and is incomplete. There are about 150,000 clones in the sample; approximately 90% occur only once, and roughly 2.9% lies in the top ten. Sequencing used peripheral blood, obtained on day 0 of AZD1222 vaccination. The receptors shown here come from an adult in good health.

V gene TRBV7-2 combines with J gene TRBJ1-1; TRBD1 agrees at 8 bases. J lost 5 bases, V lost 0 bases, and 2 bases had no gene match. The V gene's germline CDR1 is SGHTA and CDR2 FQGNSA. The CDR3 contains 14 residues. The CDR3 coding sequence is TGTGCCAGCAGCTTAGCTCAGGGGGCAACTGAAGCTTTCTTT. It encodes CASSLAQGATEAFF.

The V gene is TRBV6-1, the J gene TRBJ2-7; 11 bases line up with TRBD1. Germline trimming cut 3 bases from V and 12 bases from J; bases unmatched to any gene: 10. This CDR3 comprises 14 residues. Germline CDR1 reads MNHNS; CDR2 reads SASEGT. This CDR3 is CASSDRDRGSSAYF. CDR3 DNA sequence: TGTGCCAGCAGTGACCGGGACAGGGGGAGTTCGGCGTACTTC.

The CDR3 coding sequence is TGTGCCAGCAGCCGGGGACTAGCGGGTCTTAGCACAGATACGCAGTATTTT. Residues: CASSRGLAGLSTDTQYF. The chain joins TRBV7-2 to TRBJ2-3, with TRBD2 matching 12 bases. Per the germline V gene, CDR1 is SGHTA and CDR2 is FQGNSA. Trimming took 5 bases from V and 0 from J; bases not matched to a gene: 6. The CDR3 is made up of 17 amino acids.

V gene TRBV19 combines with J gene TRBJ1-3; no clear D. Germline CDR1 and CDR2: LNHDA and SQIVND (reference sequence). V lost 10 bases, J lost 0 bases, and 10 bases lay in between. The CDR3 runs 13 residues. The chain's CDR3 is CATRPSSGNTIYF. The CDR3 region has the DNA TGTGCCACTAGACCTAGCTCTGGAAACACCATATATTTT.